These T cell receptor beta chains were read from a single sample in a study of blood T cell repertoires in COVID-19. TCRdb's copy holds only in-frame clones and misses some; the assay was immunoSEQ multiplex PCR. The sample records about 420,000 clones, around 90% being singletons. The specimen was peripheral blood. Source of these receptors: a man aged 18 to 30 with COVID-19, enrolled during active disease. CDR3s include the opening cysteine and the closing phenylalanine or tryptophan. Fields, in order: J gene, clone size, V gene, D gene, CDR3 protein, CDR3 DNA. The D gene is left open where the match is weak. A clone size is listed for some rows: how often the clone was seen (once, few, many), or a class if it is expanded.

>TRBJ1-1|-|TRBV7-9|-
CASNTVGAGAFF
TGTGCCAGCAACACGGTGGGGGCAGGGGCTTTCTTT
>TRBJ1-1|-|TRBV19|-
CASSVTGEAFF
TGTGCCAGTAGTGTAACAGGTGAAGCTTTCTTT
>TRBJ2-1|-|TRBV19|-
CASSPGQYGTGNEQFF
TGTGCCAGTAGTCCTGGACAGTATGGGACGGGCAATGAGCAGTTCTTC
>TRBJ1-2|-|TRBV11-2|-
CASSPSTGYGYTF
TGTGCCAGCAGCCCTTCGACAGGCTATGGCTACACCTTC
>TRBJ1-2|-|TRBV5-8|TRBD1
CASSLLRQGGYGYTF
TGTGCCAGCAGCTTGTTACGACAGGGAGGCTATGGCTACACCTTC
>TRBJ2-1|-|TRBV5-5|TRBD2
CASSLAGTSGSGEQFF
TGTGCCAGCAGCTTGGCTGGGACTAGCGGGAGTGGGGAGCAGTTCTTC
>TRBJ1-1|-|TRBV12-5|-
CASGLAQGSDTEAFF
TGTGCTAGTGGTTTGGCACAGGGCTCAGACACTGAAGCTTTCTTT
>TRBJ1-3|-|TRBV19|-
CASSIDRSVGNTIYF
TGTGCCAGTAGTATAGACAGGTCTGTGGGAAACACCATATATTTT
>TRBJ2-2|-|TRBV19|-
CASSMGTSKTPYTGELFF
TGTGCCAGTAGTATGGGTACAAGTAAGACTCCCTACACCGGGGAGCTGTTTTTT
>TRBJ2-6|-|TRBV18|-
CASSRDRSSGANVLTF
TGTGCCAGCTCAAGAGACAGGTCCTCTGGGGCCAACGTCCTGACTTTC
>TRBJ2-7|-|TRBV7-9|TRBD2
CASSVSGGGEQYF
TGTGCCAGCAGCGTCAGCGGGGGAGGCGAGCAGTACTTC
>TRBJ2-6|-|TRBV27|TRBD1
CASSQDRTSGANVLTF
TGTGCCAGCAGTCAGGACAGGACCTCTGGGGCCAACGTCCTGACTTTC
>TRBJ2-1|-|TRBV2|TRBD2
CASSGPGTSGTHEQFF
TGTGCCAGCAGTGGGCCGGGGACTAGCGGGACTCATGAGCAGTTCTTC
>TRBJ1-3|-|TRBV3-1/TRBV3-2|TRBD1
CASSQETGAGNTIYF
TGTGCCAGCAGCCAAGAGACAGGGGCCGGAAACACCATATATTTT
>TRBJ1-2|-|TRBV9|-
CASSPGGTPYGYTF
TGTGCCAGCAGCCCGGGGGGGACCCCGTATGGCTACACCTTC
>TRBJ1-2|-|TRBV27|-
CASSSRVGGNYGYTF
TGTGCCAGCAGTTCCCGGGTCGGAGGAAACTATGGCTACACCTTC
>TRBJ1-5|-|TRBV6-5|-
CASSYSGQTPNQPQHF
TGTGCCAGCAGTTACTCCGGACAGACGCCCAATCAGCCCCAGCATTTT
>TRBJ1-3|-|TRBV27|-
CASSLDRSGGNTIYF
TGTGCCAGCAGTTTGGACAGAAGCGGTGGAAACACCATATATTTT
>TRBJ1-1|once|TRBV6-5|-
CASSKHRSTEAFF
TGTGCCAGCAGTAAACACAGGAGCACTGAAGCTTTCTTT
>TRBJ2-7|-|TRBV14|-
CASSQETGWAHEQYF
TGTGCCAGCAGCCAAGAGACAGGTTGGGCACACGAGCAGTACTTC
>TRBJ2-2|-|TRBV19|-
CASSIEAGAGTGELFF
TGTGCCAGTAGTATAGAGGCGGGGGCTGGGACCGGGGAGCTGTTTTTT
>TRBJ2-1|-|TRBV6-6|TRBD2
CASNESPAGLYNEQFF
TGTGCCAGCAACGAAAGCCCAGCGGGATTATACAATGAGCAGTTCTTC
>TRBJ2-3|-|TRBV27|TRBD2
CASSSLGGGGTDTQYF
TGTGCCAGCAGTTCCCTGGGCGGGGGGGGCACAGATACGCAGTATTTT
>TRBJ1-4|-|TRBV19|-
CASSGRIPNEKLFF
TGTGCCAGTAGTGGCAGGATACCTAATGAAAAACTGTTTTTT
>TRBJ1-1|-|TRBV29-1|-
CSVSTGNTEAFF
TGCAGCGTTTCGACAGGGAACACTGAAGCTTTCTTT
>TRBJ2-7|few|TRBV19|-
CASKRATNSYEQYF
TGTGCCAGTAAGCGCGCCACGAACTCCTACGAGCAGTACTTC
>TRBJ1-2|-|TRBV18|-
CASSLDGGGYTF
TGTGCCAGCTCACTGGACGGGGGAGGCTACACCTTC
>TRBJ2-1|-|TRBV11-2|TRBD2
CASSPSRTSGTYNEQFF
TGTGCCAGCAGCCCCTCCAGGACTAGCGGGACCTACAATGAGCAGTTCTTC
>TRBJ2-2|-|TRBV24-1|TRBD1
CAAPRDRVSSENTGELFF
TGTGCCGCCCCCCGCGACAGGGTGTCGAGCGAGAACACCGGGGAGCTGTTTTTT
>TRBJ1-1|once|TRBV5-1|-
CASSFRGQNTEAFF
TGCGCCAGCAGCTTCAGGGGCCAGAACACTGAAGCTTTCTTT
>TRBJ1-2|-|TRBV7-9|-
CASSLPLDRNYGYTF
TGTGCCAGCAGCTTACCCCTTGACAGGAACTATGGCTACACCTTC
>TRBJ2-7|-|TRBV2|TRBD2
CASRTTSGGSYEQYF
TGTGCCAGCAGGACCACTAGCGGGGGTTCCTACGAGCAGTACTTC
>TRBJ2-7|few|TRBV7-9|-
CASSPRDSSYEQYF
TGTGCCAGCAGCCCCAGGGACTCAAGCTACGAGCAGTACTTC
>TRBJ2-1|once|TRBV5-4|TRBD2
CASRFSGGQGEQFF
TGTGCCAGCAGATTTAGCGGGGGGCAGGGTGAGCAGTTCTTC
>TRBJ1-4|-|TRBV20-1|-
CSASPSPGVVVNEKLFF
TGCAGTGCTAGTCCGAGCCCAGGGGTTGTTGTTAATGAAAAACTGTTTTTT
>TRBJ2-1|-|TRBV5-6|TRBD1
CASSLWDRVNEQFF
TGTGCCAGCAGCCTTTGGGACAGGGTGAATGAGCAGTTCTTC
>TRBJ2-1|-|TRBV10-2|-
CASREYGEQFF
TGCGCCAGTCGGGAGTACGGAGAGCAGTTCTTC
>TRBJ2-1|-|TRBV7-7|TRBD2
CASSRGTSGGNEQFF
TGTGCTAGCAGCCGCGGGACTAGCGGAGGAAATGAGCAGTTCTTC
>TRBJ2-6|many|TRBV19|-
CASSRQFSGANVLTF
TGTGCCAGTAGCAGACAGTTCTCTGGGGCCAACGTCCTGACTTTC
>TRBJ2-7|-|TRBV7-6|-
CASSFMGGHSYEQYF
TGTGCCAGCAGCTTCATGGGGGGGCACTCCTACGAGCAGTACTTC
>TRBJ2-7|-|TRBV6-1|TRBD1
CASSEFGQGYYEQYF
TGTGCCAGCAGTGAATTTGGACAGGGCTACTACGAGCAGTACTTC
>TRBJ2-7|-|TRBV11-2|-
CASSLDPAVYEQYF
TGTGCCAGCAGCTTAGATCCTGCGGTTTACGAGCAGTACTTC
>TRBJ1-6|-|TRBV3-1/TRBV3-2|-
CASSQVTVNSPLHF
TGTGCCAGCAGCCAAGTCACAGTGAATTCACCCCTCCACTTT
>TRBJ2-7|-|TRBV2|TRBD2
CASSEAQVWTSGYEQYF
TGTGCCAGCAGTGAAGCGCAGGTTTGGACTAGCGGCTACGAGCAGTACTTC
>TRBJ2-1|-|TRBV12-5|-
CASALGLWDEQFF
TGTGCTAGTGCCCTGGGACTTTGGGATGAGCAGTTCTTC
>TRBJ2-7|-|TRBV29-1|TRBD2
CSAEGQGGEQYF
TGCAGCGCCGAGGGGCAGGGAGGGGAGCAGTACTTC
>TRBJ2-2|once|TRBV2|TRBD1
CASNEQGQGTGELFF
TGTGCCAGCAACGAGCAGGGACAGGGGACCGGGGAGCTGTTTTTT
>TRBJ2-3|-|TRBV18|-
CASSSYYADTQYF
TGTGCCAGCTCATCCTACTACGCAGATACGCAGTATTTT
>TRBJ2-3|-|TRBV5-1|TRBD2
CASSPETGGGTDTQYF
TGCGCCAGCAGCCCCGAAACCGGGGGGGGCACAGATACGCAGTATTTT
>TRBJ1-5|-|TRBV19|TRBD1
CASSITGGNQPQHF
TGTGCCAGTAGTATAACAGGGGGTAATCAGCCCCAGCATTTT
>TRBJ2-3|-|TRBV10-3|-
CAISESATSRDTQYF
TGTGCCATCAGTGAGTCCGCGACTTCAAGGGATACGCAGTATTTT
>TRBJ2-5|-|TRBV5-1|-
CASRTGPQETQYF
TGCGCCAGCAGGACAGGTCCCCAAGAGACCCAGTACTTC
>TRBJ2-1|-|TRBV13|TRBD1
CASSSGTGAYNEQFF
TGTGCCAGCAGCTCTGGGACAGGAGCCTACAATGAGCAGTTCTTC
>TRBJ1-1|-|TRBV19|-
CASRQIEGIREAFF
TGTGCCAGTAGGCAGATTGAGGGTATTCGAGAAGCTTTCTTT